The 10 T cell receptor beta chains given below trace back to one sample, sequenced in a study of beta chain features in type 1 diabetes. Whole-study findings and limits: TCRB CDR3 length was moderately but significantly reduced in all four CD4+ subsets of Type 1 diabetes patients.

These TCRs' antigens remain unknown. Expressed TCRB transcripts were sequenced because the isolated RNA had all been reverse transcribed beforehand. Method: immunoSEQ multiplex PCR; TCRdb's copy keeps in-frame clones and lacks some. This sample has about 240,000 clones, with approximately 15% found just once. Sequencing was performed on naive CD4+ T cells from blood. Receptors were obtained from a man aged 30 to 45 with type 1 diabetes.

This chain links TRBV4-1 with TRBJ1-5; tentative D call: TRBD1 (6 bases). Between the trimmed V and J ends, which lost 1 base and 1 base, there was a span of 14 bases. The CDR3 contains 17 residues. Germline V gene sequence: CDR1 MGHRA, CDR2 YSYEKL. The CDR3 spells CASSQAPGHTSNQPQHF. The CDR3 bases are TGCGCCAGCAGCCAAGCTCCGGGACATACAAGCAATCAGCCCCAGCATTTT.

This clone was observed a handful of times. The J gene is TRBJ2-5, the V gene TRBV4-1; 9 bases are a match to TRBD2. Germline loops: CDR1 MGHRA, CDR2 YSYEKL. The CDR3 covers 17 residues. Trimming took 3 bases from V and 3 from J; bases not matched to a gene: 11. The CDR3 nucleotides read TGCGCCAGCAGCCAGGCGACTAGCGGCCGGGGAGAAGAGACCCAGTACTTC. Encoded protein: CASSQATSGRGEETQYF.

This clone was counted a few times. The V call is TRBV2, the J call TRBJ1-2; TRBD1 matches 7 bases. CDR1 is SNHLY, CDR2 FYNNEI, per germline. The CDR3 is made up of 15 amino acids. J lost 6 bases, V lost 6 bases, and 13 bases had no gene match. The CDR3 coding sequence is TGTGCCAGCAGCGGGGGACAGTTGGCTGAACATGGCTACACCTTC. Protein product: CASSGGQLAEHGYTF.

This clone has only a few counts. The CDR3 loop is CASSLLGAGQPQHF. The CDR3 nucleotides read TGTGCCAGTAGTCTCTTAGGGGCCGGGCAGCCCCAGCATTTT. The chain joins TRBV19 to TRBJ1-5, with a weak D call TRBD1 (5 bases). Germline lookup yields CDR1 LNHDA and CDR2 SQIVND (reference sequence). Between the trimmed V and J ends, which lost 5 bases and 7 bases, there was a span of 15 bases. The CDR3 is 14 residues long.

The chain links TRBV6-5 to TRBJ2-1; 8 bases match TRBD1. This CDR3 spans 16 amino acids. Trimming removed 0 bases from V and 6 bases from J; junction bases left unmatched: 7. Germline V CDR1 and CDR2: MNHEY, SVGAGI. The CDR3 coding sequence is TGTGCCAGCAGTTACTCTATCGGACAGGGTAGCAATGAGCAGTTCTTC. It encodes CASSYSIGQGSNEQFF.

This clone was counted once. The CDR3 nucleotides are TGTGCCAGCAGGGGACAGACTAACTATGGCTACACCTTC. Translated: CASRGQTNYGYTF. V and J are TRBV28 and TRBJ1-2, with 7 bases lining up with TRBD1. CDR3 length: 13 residues. The germline gives CDR1 MDHEN, CDR2 SYDVKM. Trimming at V came to 6 bases and at J to 0 bases, leaving 1 base not matched to a gene.

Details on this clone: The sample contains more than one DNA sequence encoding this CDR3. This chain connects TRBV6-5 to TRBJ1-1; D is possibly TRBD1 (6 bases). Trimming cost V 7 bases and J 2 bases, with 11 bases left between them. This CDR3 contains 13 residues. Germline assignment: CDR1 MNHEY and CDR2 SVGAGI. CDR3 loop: CASNRGGNTEAFF. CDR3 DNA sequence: TGTGCCAGCAATAGAGGGGGTAACACTGAAGCTTTCTTT.

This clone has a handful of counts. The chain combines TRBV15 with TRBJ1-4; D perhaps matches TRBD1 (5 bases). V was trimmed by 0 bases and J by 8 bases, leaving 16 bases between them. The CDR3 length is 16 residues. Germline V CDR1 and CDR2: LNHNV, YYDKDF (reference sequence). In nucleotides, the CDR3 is TGTGCCACCAGCAGAGATATTGGAGGGGTCAGGGAAAAACTGTTTTTT. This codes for CATSRDIGGVREKLFF.

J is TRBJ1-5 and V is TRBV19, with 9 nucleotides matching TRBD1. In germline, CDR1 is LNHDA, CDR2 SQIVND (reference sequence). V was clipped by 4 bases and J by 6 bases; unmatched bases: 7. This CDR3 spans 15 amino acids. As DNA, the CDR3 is TGTGCCAGTAGTAGTACAGGGGGCGGGGGTCAGCCCCAGCATTTT. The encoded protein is CASSSTGGGGQPQHF.

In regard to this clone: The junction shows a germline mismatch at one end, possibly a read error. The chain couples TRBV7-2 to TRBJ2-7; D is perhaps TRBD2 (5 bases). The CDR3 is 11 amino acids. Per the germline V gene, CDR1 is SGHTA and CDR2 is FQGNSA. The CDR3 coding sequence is TGTGCCAGCAGCTTAGGGGGAGCGGCGCACTTC. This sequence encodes CASSLGGAAHF.